This TCR beta chain was captured in a study of shared T cell receptors in the human thymus. Assay: immunoSEQ multiplex PCR; the TCRdb copy retains only in-frame clones and omits some. The profile shows 700,000 to 750,000 clones, 80% to 90% of them singletons. The CDR3 contains 14 residues. The V gene's germline CDR1 is MNHNY and CDR2 SVGAGI (reference sequence). The V gene lost 2 bases and the J gene lost 10 bases, with 15 bases spanning the gap. The same data also went into a second study, on human thymus T cells. That study adds: Thymic material originated from resections removed in the course of corrective heart surgery. In thymic and blood repertoires alike, V and J usage looked biased.

This chain links TRBV6-6 with TRBJ1-5; no firm D call. The sequenced sample was thymocytes. This receptor was taken from a girl in the first two years of life with a congenital heart defect. The DNA for the CDR3 is TGTGCCAGCAGTTACAACCGGTTCTGGTGTCCCCAGCATTTT. It specifies CASSYNRFWCPQHF.